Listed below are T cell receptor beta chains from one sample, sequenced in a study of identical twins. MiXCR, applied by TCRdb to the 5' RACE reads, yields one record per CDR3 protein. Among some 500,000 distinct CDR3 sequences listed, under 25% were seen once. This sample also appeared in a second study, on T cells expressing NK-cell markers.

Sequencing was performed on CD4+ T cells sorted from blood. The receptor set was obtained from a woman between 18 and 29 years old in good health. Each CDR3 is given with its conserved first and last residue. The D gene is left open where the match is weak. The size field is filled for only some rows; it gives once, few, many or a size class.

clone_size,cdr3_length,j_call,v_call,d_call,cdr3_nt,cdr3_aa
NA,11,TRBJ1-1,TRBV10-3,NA,TGTGCCATCGGAAGGGACACTGAAGCTTTCTTT,CAIGRDTEAFF
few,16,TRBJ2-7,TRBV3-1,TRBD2,TGTGCCAGCAGCGCGCGACTAGCGGGGCGCTCCTACGAGCAGTACTTC,CASSARLAGRSYEQYF
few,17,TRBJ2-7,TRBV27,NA,TGTGCCAGCAGTTTTTATCGGGCTATAACAGGTACCAACGAGCAGTACTTC,CASSFYRAITGTNEQYF
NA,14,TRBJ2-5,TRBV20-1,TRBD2,TGCAGTGCTGTGGGACTAGCAGACCAAGAGACCCAGTACTTC,CSAVGLADQETQYF
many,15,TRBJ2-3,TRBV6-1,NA,TGTGCCAGCAGTGTGTGGGAGTGGAGCACAGATACGCAGTATTTT,CASSVWEWSTDTQYF
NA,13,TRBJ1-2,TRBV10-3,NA,TGTGCCATCAGCCCCGGGACAATGGATGGCTACACCTTC,CAISPGTMDGYTF
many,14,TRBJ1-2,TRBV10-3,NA,TGTGCCATCAGTGAGGACGGGCGTAACTATGGCTACACCTTC,CAISEDGRNYGYTF
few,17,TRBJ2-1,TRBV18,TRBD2,TGTGCCAGCTCACCACCTACTAGCGGGGGGGCCATAAATGAGCAGTTCTTC,CASSPPTSGGAINEQFF
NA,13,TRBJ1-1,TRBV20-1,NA,TGCAGTGCTAGAGATCTTAGGGGCACTGAAGCTTTCTTT,CSARDLRGTEAFF
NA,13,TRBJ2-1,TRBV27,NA,TGTGCCAGCAGTTTACAGGGGAGTAGAGAGCAGTTCTTC,CASSLQGSREQFF
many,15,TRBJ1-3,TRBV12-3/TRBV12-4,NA,TGTGCCAGCAGTTTAGGCGCAGGCCCTGGAAACACCATATATTTT,CASSLGAGPGNTIYF
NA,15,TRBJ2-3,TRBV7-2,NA,TGTGCCAGCAGCGTCTCCGGGACGTGGGCCGATACGCAGTATTTT,CASSVSGTWADTQYF
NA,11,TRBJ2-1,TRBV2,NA,TGTGCCAGCAGTGGGTGGAGTGAGCAGTTCTTC,CASSGWSEQFF
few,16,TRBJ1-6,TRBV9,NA,TGTGCCAGCAGCGTAGATTGGGGGGACTATAATTCACCCCTCCACTTT,CASSVDWGDYNSPLHF
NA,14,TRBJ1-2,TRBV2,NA,TGTGCCAGCAGTGAACAGCTTCAAGTGGTGAGCTACACCTTC,CASSEQLQVVSYTF
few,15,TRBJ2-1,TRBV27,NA,TGTGCCAGCAGTTTATGGGGGGCTGGGTACAATGAGCAGTTCTTC,CASSLWGAGYNEQFF
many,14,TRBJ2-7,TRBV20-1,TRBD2,TGCAGTGCTAGCTCCGGGACTACCTCCCACGAGCAGTACTTC,CSASSGTTSHEQYF
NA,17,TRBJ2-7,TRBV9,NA,TGTGCCAGCAGCGTAGGGTTGGGTGGGACAAGGTCCCGCGAGCAGTACTTC,CASSVGLGGTRSREQYF
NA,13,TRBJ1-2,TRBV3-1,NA,TGTGCCAGCAGCCAAGAAACAGTTTATGGCTACACCTTC,CASSQETVYGYTF
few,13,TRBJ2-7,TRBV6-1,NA,TGTGCCAGCAGCCCCCTTGAGGTATACGAGCAGTACTTC,CASSPLEVYEQYF
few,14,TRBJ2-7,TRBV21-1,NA,TGTGCCAGGTCCCAACGCCGGGGGGACTACGAGCAGTACTTC,CARSQRRGDYEQYF
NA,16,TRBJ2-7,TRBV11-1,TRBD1,TGTGCCAGCAGCTTACCGAACAGGGGATTCTCCTACGAGCAGTACTTC,CASSLPNRGFSYEQYF
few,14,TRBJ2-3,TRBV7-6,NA,TGTGCCAGCAGCTTAGACGGCAGGTCAGATACGCAGTATTTT,CASSLDGRSDTQYF
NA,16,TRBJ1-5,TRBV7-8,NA,TGTGCCAGCAGCCACGGGACTAGCCCAGAGATTGATACGCAGCATTTT,CASSHGTSPEIDTQHF
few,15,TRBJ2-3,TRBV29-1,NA,TGCAGCGTTGAAGGGGGAAACAGGGCGACAGATACGCAGTATTTT,CSVEGGNRATDTQYF
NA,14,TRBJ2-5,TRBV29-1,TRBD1,TGCAGCGTTGACCGGGACAGCAACCAAGAGACCCAGTACTTC,CSVDRDSNQETQYF
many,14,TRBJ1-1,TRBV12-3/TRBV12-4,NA,TGTGCCAGCAGTACCTGGACGCGTTCCACTGAAGCTTTCTTT,CASSTWTRSTEAFF
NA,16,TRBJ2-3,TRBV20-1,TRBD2,TGCAGTGCCACCGGGACTAGCGGGGGGGCGCGGGATACGCAGTATTTT,CSATGTSGGARDTQYF
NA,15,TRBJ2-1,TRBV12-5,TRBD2,TGTGCTAGTGGTTTCGGGACTAGCGGGAGAAATGAGCAGTTCTTC,CASGFGTSGRNEQFF
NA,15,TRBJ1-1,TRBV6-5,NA,TGTGCCAGCAGTTACGGGGGAGGGGTAATCACTGAAGCTTTCTTT,CASSYGGGVITEAFF
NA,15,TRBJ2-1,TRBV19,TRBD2,TGTGCCAGTACAATCGGCGGGAGGGCCTACAATGAGCAGTTCTTC,CASTIGGRAYNEQFF
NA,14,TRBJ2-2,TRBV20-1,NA,TGCAGTGCTAGACGTGTGGCGAACACCGGGGAGCTGTTTTTT,CSARRVANTGELFF
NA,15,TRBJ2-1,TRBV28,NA,TGTGCCAGCACCCAAGCAGGGGTTTCCTACAATGAGCAGTTCTTC,CASTQAGVSYNEQFF
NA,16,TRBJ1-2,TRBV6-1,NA,TGTGCCAGCAGTCCACGGTCGGGCCAGTGGGGCTGGGGCTACACCTTC,CASSPRSGQWGWGYTF
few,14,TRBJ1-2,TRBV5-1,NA,TGCGCCAGCAGTGCGATGGGACACACATATGGCTACACCTTC,CASSAMGHTYGYTF
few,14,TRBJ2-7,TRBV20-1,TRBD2,TGCAGTGCTAGAGAGGGGGGGGAGATCTACGAGCAGTACTTC,CSAREGGEIYEQYF
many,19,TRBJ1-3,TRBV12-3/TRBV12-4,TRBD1,TGTGCCAGCACCCAACACTCGAAGGGGACAGTTGAATCTGGAAACACCATATATTTT,CASTQHSKGTVESGNTIYF
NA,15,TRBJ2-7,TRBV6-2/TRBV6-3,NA,TGTGCCAGCGCCCCACCGGGGCCGAGCTCCTACGAGCAGTACTTC,CASAPPGPSSYEQYF
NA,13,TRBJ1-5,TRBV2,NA,TGTGCCAGCACCCTGATGGGGGGAAAGCCCCAGCATTTT,CASTLMGGKPQHF
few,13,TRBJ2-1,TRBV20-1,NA,TGCAGTGCCCAGTCGGAGTCTTACAATGAGCAGTTCTTC,CSAQSESYNEQFF
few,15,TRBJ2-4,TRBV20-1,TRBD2,TGCAGTGCTAGCGCTAGCGGGCTAGCCAAAAACATTCAGTACTTC,CSASASGLAKNIQYF